The 27 T cell receptor beta chains given below trace back to one sample, sequenced in a study of graft-versus-host responses after intestinal transplantation. Libraries were prepared by immunoSEQ multiplex PCR; TCRdb keeps only in-frame clonotypes and omits some of them. The table shows around 21,000 clones, with about 48% occurring only once. Plated together were roughly 200,000 CFSE-labeled responder cells and roughly 200,000 irradiated, violet-dye-labeled stimulator cells. The specimen comprised alloreactive CD8+ T cells from a mixed lymphocyte reaction culture, sampled before transplantation. Subset denoted: CFSE-low proliferating T cells sorted from roughly six-day pre-transplant mixed lymphocyte reaction (GvH or HvG direction). The receptors here all came from a human patient who was an organ donor for intestinal transplantation.

The chain recombines TRBV10-3 with TRBJ1-2; D unclear. V lost 10 bases, J lost 4 bases, and 25 bases lay in between. CDR3 length: 16 amino acids. Per the germline V gene, CDR1 is ENHRY and CDR2 is SYGVKD. This CDR3 reads CATLLVDLPGSYGYTF. The DNA for the CDR3 is TGTGCCACCCTACTAGTGGACCTTCCCGGGTCCTATGGCTACACCTTC.

The chain combines TRBV4-2 with TRBJ2-7; 8 bases line up with TRBD2. The CDR3 runs to 16 residues. Germline CDR1 LGHNA, CDR2 YNFKEQ. J was trimmed by 0 bases and V by 0 bases; bases with no gene match: 4. The DNA of the CDR3 is TGTGCCAGCAGCCAAGAACTAGCGGTCCACTCCTACGAGCAGTACTTC. Translated: CASSQELAVHSYEQYF.

This chain connects TRBV11-2 to TRBJ2-3; TRBD2 matches 8 bases. Looked up from germline, CDR1 is SGHAT and CDR2 is FQNNGV. V gave up 1 base and J gave up 0 bases; unmatched junction bases: 9. The CDR3 consists of 18 residues. The CDR3 DNA is TGTGCCAGCAGCTTAGTATTCCAACTAGCGGATAGCACAGATACGCAGTATTTT. Translation gives CASSLVFQLADSTDTQYF.

This clone was observed a handful of times. The chain carries TRBV28 and TRBJ2-5; 7 nucleotides agree with TRBD2. This CDR3 comprises 22 residues. The germline CDR1 and CDR2 sequences are MDHEN and SYDVKM. Unmatched junction bases numbered 31, after V lost 4 bases and J lost 5 bases. DNA of the CDR3: TGTGCCAGCAGTTGGGGGGGACGTTGGGGTAGGACTAGGCGAGTATTGGAGGAGACCCAGTACTTC. It translates to CASSWGGRWGRTRRVLEETQYF.

The genes are TRBV28 and TRBJ2-5; TRBD1 aligns across 8 bases. This CDR3 comprises 23 residues. V gave up 2 bases and J gave up 11 bases; unmatched junction bases: 37. Germline lookup yields CDR1 MDHEN and CDR2 SYDVKM. The CDR3 DNA follows: TGTGCCAGCAGTTTAGCGACAGGGGCTGCCCGTTTGGTGGGGCCACCATGGACCGGTGGGCAGTACTTC. It codes for CASSLATGAARLVGPPWTGGQYF.

The chain has TRBV4-3 and TRBJ2-1; 7 bases map to TRBD1. Germline trimming cut 5 bases from V and 1 base from J; bases unmatched to any gene: 8. The CDR3 runs to 16 residues. Germline V gene sequence: CDR1 LGHNA, CDR2 YSLEER. CDR3 in amino acids: CASSRQGWGSYNEQFF. As DNA, the CDR3 is TGCGCCAGCAGCAGACAGGGATGGGGGTCCTACAATGAGCAGTTCTTC.

This clone has just a few counts. This chain links TRBV4-1 with TRBJ2-2, with D maybe TRBD1 (6 bases). V shed 0 bases and J shed 0 bases, with 14 bases lying between them. This CDR3 region has 18 residues. Germline CDR1 is MGHRA and CDR2 is YSYEKL. The CDR3 nucleotides are TGCGCCAGCAGCCAAGAGAGGGGGATAGGGTCGAACACCGGGGAGCTGTTTTTT. Translation: CASSQERGIGSNTGELFF.

This chain uses TRBV10-3 with TRBJ2-7; D remains ambiguous. The ends were cut back, 1 base at V and 0 bases at J, with 10 bases in the middle. Germline V gene sequence: CDR1 ENHRY, CDR2 SYGVKD. The CDR3 has 15 amino acids. The CDR3 region has the DNA TGTGCCATCAGTGAGTTTCCGGAGCGCTCCTACGAGCAGTACTTC. This translates into CAISEFPERSYEQYF.

This clone is classed as medium-sized (0.01 to 0.1%). The V call is TRBV6-1, the J call TRBJ2-1; the match to TRBD1 covers 7 bases. The ends lost 6 bases at V and 7 bases at J; junction bases unmatched: 9. Germline CDR1 and CDR2: MNHNS and SASEGT. The CDR3 extends over 14 amino acids. As DNA, the CDR3 is TGTGCCAGCAGAGATCTACAGGGGTGGAATGAGCAGTTCTTC. This sequence encodes CASRDLQGWNEQFF.

The genes are TRBV4-1 and TRBJ2-5; unclear D gene. The germline V gene encodes CDR1 MGHRA and CDR2 YSYEKL. The CDR3 extends over 14 amino acids. V gave up 0 bases and J gave up 0 bases, with 5 bases separating them. The CDR3 DNA reads as TGCGCCAGCAGCCAAGAGACGCACCAAGAGACCCAGTACTTC. Residues: CASSQETHQETQYF.

J is TRBJ2-1 and V is TRBV4-1, with D possibly TRBD1 on 5 matching bases. V lost 2 bases, J lost 6 bases, and 11 bases lay in between. Germline V gene lookup returns CDR1 MGHRA and CDR2 YSYEKL. The CDR3 length is 14 residues. Written as DNA, the CDR3 is TGCGCCAGCAGCCAATCCCAGGGCCGCAATGAGCAGTTCTTC. It specifies CASSQSQGRNEQFF.

The CDR3 coding sequence is TGTGCCAGCAGTGAGGAGGTTGGGACAGCTAATTACTTC. Translated: CASSEEVGTANYF. The chain is built from TRBV6-4 and TRBJ2-7, with 7 bases that match TRBD1. V shed 3 bases and J 13 bases; nucleotides not matched to a gene: 12. The length of the CDR3 is 13 residues. Germline V gives CDR1 MRHNA, CDR2 SNTAGT.

The J gene is TRBJ2-2, the V gene TRBV9; no definite D call. Trimming took off 5 bases at V and 6 bases at J, with 14 bases between the two ends. This CDR3 comprises 14 residues. Germline V CDR1 and CDR2: SGDLS, YYNGEE. CDR3 sequence reads: CASSVGAAPGELFF. CDR3 DNA sequence: TGTGCCAGCAGTGTTGGTGCGGCTCCCGGGGAGCTGTTTTTT.

This sequence joins TRBV5-6 and TRBJ2-1; 7 bases fit TRBD2. The CDR3 length is 18 residues. Germline CDR1 reads SGHDT; CDR2 reads YYEEEE. V lost 1 base and J lost 0; bases outside the gene matches: 10. The chain's CDR3 is CASSLLGLAVDSYNEQFF. Here the CDR3 DNA reads TGTGCCAGCAGCTTGTTAGGGCTAGCGGTTGACTCCTACAATGAGCAGTTCTTC.

This clone is medium-sized by share. The chain is built from TRBV15 and TRBJ1-2; 8 bases fit TRBD1. The CDR3 has 15 residues. V was pared by 0 bases and J by 6 bases, with 6 bases of the junction left unmatched. From germline, CDR1 is LNHNV and CDR2 YYDKDF (reference sequence). DNA of the CDR3: TGTGCCACCAGCAGAGACAGGGGGCAGATAGATGGCTACACCTTC. This sequence encodes CATSRDRGQIDGYTF.

The CDR3 DNA follows: TGTGCCACCAGGGGGTGCTCCTACGAGCAGTACTTC. It yields the protein CATRGCSYEQYF. This rearrangement joins TRBV15 to TRBJ2-7, with D unresolved. This CDR3 is built from 12 residues. Germline V gives CDR1 LNHNV, CDR2 YYDKDF (reference sequence). V was pared by 6 bases and J by 0 bases, with 6 bases between. The full variable domain, in which reference TRBV15 and TRBJ2-7 provide the parts outside the CDR3, is DAMVIQNPRYQVTQFGKPVTLSCSQTLNHNVMYWYQQKSSQAPKLLFHYYDKDFNNEADTPDNFQSRRPNTSFCFLDIRSPGLGDTAMYLCATRGCSYEQYFGPGTRLTVT.

This clone was counted only a few times. The J gene is TRBJ2-4, the V gene TRBV15, with no clear D. The CDR3 is made up of 12 amino acids. The V gene's germline CDR1 is LNHNV and CDR2 YYDKDF (reference sequence). V was trimmed by 0 bases and J by 8 bases, leaving 5 bases between them. The CDR3 region has the DNA TGTGCCACCAGCAGAGAAATGGACATTCAGTACTTC. Translating gives CATSREMDIQYF.

In its sample, this clone was seen a few times. J is TRBJ2-7 and V is TRBV19; D perhaps matches TRBD1 (6 bases). In germline, CDR1 is LNHDA, CDR2 SQIVND (reference sequence). The CDR3 loop spans 14 amino acids. V dropped 1 base and J dropped 3 bases, with 10 bases sitting between them. CDR3 protein: CASSIGRGDYEQYF. Here the CDR3 DNA reads TGTGCCAGTAGTATAGGCAGGGGAGACTACGAGCAGTACTTC.

The J gene is TRBJ2-2, the V gene TRBV19; 7 nucleotides match TRBD1. CDR3 length: 16 residues. V shed 3 bases, J shed 6 bases, and the junction held 10 bases outside the gene matches. Germline V gene sequence: CDR1 LNHDA, CDR2 SQIVND (reference sequence). CDR3: CASSIRTGRYSGELFF. The CDR3 DNA reads TGTGCCAGTAGTATTAGGACAGGAAGGTATTCCGGGGAGCTGTTTTTT.

This clone has more than one count but fewer than ten. The chain employs TRBV13 and TRBJ2-1; TRBD1 is a possible D gene (6 bases). Germline CDR1 is PRHDT and CDR2 is FYEKMQ (reference sequence). Trimming cost V 1 base and J 11 bases, with 12 bases left between them. This CDR3 spans 13 amino acids. Written as DNA, the CDR3 is TGTGCCAGCAGCTTAGCCCGGGACATCCAGCAGTTCTTC. This gives the protein CASSLARDIQQFF.

Only one count was recorded for this clone. This sequence joins TRBV4-2 and TRBJ2-5; 8 bases line up with TRBD1. CDR1 LGHNA and CDR2 YNFKEQ come from the germline V gene. Losses at the gene ends were 2 bases for V and 3 bases for J; bases not matched to a gene: 2. The CDR3 length is 14 residues. The CDR3 region has the DNA TGTGCCAGCAGCCAAAACAGGGGGGAAGAGACCCAGTACTTC. Protein product: CASSQNRGEETQYF.

The gene calls are TRBV4-1 and TRBJ2-7; 8 bases match TRBD2. CDR1 MGHRA and CDR2 YSYEKL come from the germline V gene. The junction had 6 bases not matched to a gene; V was cut back by 4 bases and J by 4 bases. This CDR3 has 14 amino acids. CDR3 amino acids: CASSPLPGGYEQYF. Here the CDR3 DNA reads TGCGCCAGCAGCCCACTGCCGGGGGGGTACGAGCAGTACTTC.

This clone was found a few times. The V call is TRBV28, the J call TRBJ1-1; tentative D call: TRBD1 (5 bases). Trimming shortened V by 6 bases and J by 3 bases, and 14 bases separated the two germline ends. The CDR3 totals 14 residues. Germline assignment: CDR1 MDHEN and CDR2 SYDVKM. The CDR3 loop is CASRYQGTYTEAFF. The DNA of the CDR3 is TGTGCCAGCAGGTATCAGGGCACCTACACTGAAGCTTTCTTT.

The rearrangement uses TRBV4-1 and TRBJ2-7; 7 bases are shared with TRBD1. The trim removed 1 base at V and 3 bases at J, leaving 3 bases unmatched. The CDR3 has 14 residues. Looked up from germline, CDR1 is MGHRA and CDR2 is YSYEKL. Here the CDR3 DNA reads TGCGCCAGCAGCCAAGTACAGGGGATCTACGAGCAGTACTTC. It specifies CASSQVQGIYEQYF.

V usage is TRBV5-1 and J usage is TRBJ1-2; D is possibly TRBD1 (6 bases). Per germline, CDR1 SGHRS and CDR2 YFSETQ. Between the trimmed V and J ends, which lost 4 bases and 10 bases, there was a span of 26 bases. The CDR3 consists of 16 residues. CDR3 loop: CASSLGLRGVGLDYTF. CDR3 nucleotide sequence: TGCGCCAGCAGCCTTGGGTTGAGGGGGGTCGGACTAGACTACACCTTC. The full variable domain, in which reference TRBV5-1 and TRBJ1-2 provide the parts outside the CDR3, is KAGVTQTPRYLIKTRGQQVTLSCSPISGHRSVSWYQQTPGQGLQFLFEYFSETQRNKGNFPGRFSGRQFSNSRSEMNVSTLELGDSALYLCASSLGLRGVGLDYTFGSGTRLTVV.

The chain couples TRBV6-4 to TRBJ2-7, with 7 bases lining up with TRBD2. CDR1 MRHNA and CDR2 SNTAGT come from the germline V gene. The length of the CDR3 is 14 residues. Losses at the gene ends were 5 bases for V and 4 bases for J; bases not matched to a gene: 8. The DNA of the CDR3 is TGTGCCAGCAGTAGGCTTTCGCGGGAGTACGAGCAGTACTTC. Translated, it gives CASSRLSREYEQYF.

This clone occurred a few times. The V and J genes are TRBV5-5 and TRBJ1-5; D is uncertain. V was cut by 2 bases and J by 9 bases, with 24 bases left in between. This CDR3 is built from 17 residues. Per the germline V gene, CDR1 is SGHKS and CDR2 is YYEKEE (reference sequence). The CDR3 DNA follows: TGTGCCAGCAGCTTAACTGGCCTCCGGGCCACGATTGGGCCCCAGCATTTT. Protein: CASSLTGLRATIGPQHF.